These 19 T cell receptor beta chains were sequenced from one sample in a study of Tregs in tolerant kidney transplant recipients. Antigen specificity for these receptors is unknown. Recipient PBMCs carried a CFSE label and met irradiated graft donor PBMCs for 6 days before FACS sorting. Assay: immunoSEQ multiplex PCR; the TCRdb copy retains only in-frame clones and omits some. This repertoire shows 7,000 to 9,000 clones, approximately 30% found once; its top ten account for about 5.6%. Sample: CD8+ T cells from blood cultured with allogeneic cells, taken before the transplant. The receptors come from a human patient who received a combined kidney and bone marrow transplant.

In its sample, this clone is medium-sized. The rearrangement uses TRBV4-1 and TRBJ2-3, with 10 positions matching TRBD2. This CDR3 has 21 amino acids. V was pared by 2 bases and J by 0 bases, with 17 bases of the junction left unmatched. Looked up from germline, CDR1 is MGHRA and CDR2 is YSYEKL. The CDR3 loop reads CASSQSRVAGGGGPSTDTQYF. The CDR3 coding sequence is TGCGCCAGCAGCCAATCCCGGGTAGCGGGAGGTGGGGGGCCTAGCACAGATACGCAGTATTTT.

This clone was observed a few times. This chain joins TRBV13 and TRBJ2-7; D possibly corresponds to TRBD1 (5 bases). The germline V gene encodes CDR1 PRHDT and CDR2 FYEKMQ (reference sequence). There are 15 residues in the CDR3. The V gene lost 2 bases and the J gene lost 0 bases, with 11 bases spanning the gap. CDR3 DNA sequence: TGTGCCAGCAGCTTACCCCAGGGCCCCTCCTACGAGCAGTACTTC. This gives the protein CASSLPQGPSYEQYF.

CDR3 sequence reads: CASSSPPSEVQYF. Written as DNA, the CDR3 is TGTGCCAGCAGCTCACCCCCGTCGGAGGTCCAGTACTTC. The chain employs TRBV7-2 and TRBJ2-5, with TRBD2 as a possible D gene (5 bases). The CDR3 is 13 residues long. CDR1 is SGHTA, CDR2 FQGNSA, per germline. Deletions cut 4 bases from V and 10 bases from J, with 16 bases between. The whole variable domain, remainder taken from reference TRBV7-2 and TRBJ2-5, is GAGVSQSPSNKVTEKGKDVELRCDPISGHTALYWYRQSLGQGLEFLIYFQGNSAPDKSGLPSDRFSAERTGGSVSTLTIQRTQQEDSAVYLCASSSPPSEVQYFGPGTRLLVL.

The chain's CDR3 is CASSFGGDTQYF. The CDR3 DNA is TGTGCCAGCAGTTTCGGTGGAGATACGCAGTATTTT. V usage is TRBV7-9 and J usage is TRBJ2-3; D is uncertain. Trimming removed 6 bases at V and 5 bases at J, with 9 bases between. This CDR3 is built from 12 residues. CDR1 is SEHNR and CDR2 is FQNEAQ in the germline V gene (reference sequence).

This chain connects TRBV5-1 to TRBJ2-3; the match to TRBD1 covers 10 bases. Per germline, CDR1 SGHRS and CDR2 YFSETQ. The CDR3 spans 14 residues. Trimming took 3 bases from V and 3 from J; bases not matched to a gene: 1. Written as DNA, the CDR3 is TGCGCCAGCAGCTGGGACAGGGGAACAGATACGCAGTATTTT. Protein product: CASSWDRGTDTQYF.

The CDR3 DNA sequence: TGTGCCAGCAGCATGACTAGCGGGGGGTACGAGCAGTACTTC. It translates to CASSMTSGGYEQYF. The chain combines TRBV11-1 with TRBJ2-7, with 13 bases lining up with TRBD2. CDR1 and CDR2 (germline): SGHAT, FQDESV (reference sequence). This CDR3 has 14 residues. The V and J ends lost 5 bases and 4 bases, in that order; junction bases with no gene match: 2.

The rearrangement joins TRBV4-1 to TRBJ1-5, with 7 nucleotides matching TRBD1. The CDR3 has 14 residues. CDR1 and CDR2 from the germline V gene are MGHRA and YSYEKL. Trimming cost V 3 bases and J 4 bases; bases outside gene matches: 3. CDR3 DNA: TGCGCCAGCAGCCAGGGACAGTCTAATCAGCCCCAGCATTTT. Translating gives CASSQGQSNQPQHF.

The CDR3 DNA reads TGTGCCAGCAGTTTCACGGGACAACTCACCGGGGAGCTGTTTTTT. Its translation is CASSFTGQLTGELFF. The rearrangement links TRBV27 to TRBJ2-2, with D possibly matching TRBD1 (6 bases). Trimming took 3 bases from V and 4 from J, leaving 12 bases between them. Germline loops: CDR1 MNHEY, CDR2 SMNVEV (reference sequence). This CDR3 comprises 15 residues.

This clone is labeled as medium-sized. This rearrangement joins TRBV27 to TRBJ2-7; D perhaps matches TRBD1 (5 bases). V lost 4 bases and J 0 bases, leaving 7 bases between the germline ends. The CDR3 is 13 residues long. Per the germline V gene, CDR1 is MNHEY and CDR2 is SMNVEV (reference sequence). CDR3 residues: CASSWGSSYEQYF. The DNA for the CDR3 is TGTGCCAGCAGTTGGGGCAGCTCCTACGAGCAGTACTTC.

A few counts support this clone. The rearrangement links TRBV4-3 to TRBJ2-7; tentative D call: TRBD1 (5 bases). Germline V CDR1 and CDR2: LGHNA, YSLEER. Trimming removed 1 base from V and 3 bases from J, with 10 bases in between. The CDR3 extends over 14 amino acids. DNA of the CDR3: TGCGCCAGCAGCCAAGTGACAGACCTCTACGAGCAGTACTTC. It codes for CASSQVTDLYEQYF.

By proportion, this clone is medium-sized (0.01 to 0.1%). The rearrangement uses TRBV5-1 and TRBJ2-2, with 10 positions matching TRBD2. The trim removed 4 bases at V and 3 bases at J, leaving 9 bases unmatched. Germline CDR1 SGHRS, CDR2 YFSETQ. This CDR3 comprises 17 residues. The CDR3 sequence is CASSPHGTSVDTGELFF. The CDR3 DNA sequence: TGCGCCAGCAGCCCTCATGGGACTAGCGTAGACACCGGGGAGCTGTTTTTT.

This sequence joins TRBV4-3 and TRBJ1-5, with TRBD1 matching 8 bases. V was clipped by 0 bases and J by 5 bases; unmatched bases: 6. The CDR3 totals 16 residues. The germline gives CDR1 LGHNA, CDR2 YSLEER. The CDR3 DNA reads TGCGCCAGCAGCCAAGACTGGCCAGGGGGCCATCAGCCCCAGCATTTT. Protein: CASSQDWPGGHQPQHF.

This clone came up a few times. The CDR3 loop is CASSWQGRPNNEQFF. CDR3 DNA sequence: TGTGCCAGCAGTTGGCAGGGGCGCCCTAACAATGAGCAGTTCTTC. J is TRBJ2-1 and V is TRBV6-1, with a tentative D call TRBD1 (6 bases). The V end lost 5 bases, the J end lost 5 bases, and 16 bases lay between the germline ends. This CDR3 is 15 amino acids long. CDR1 and CDR2 from the germline V gene are MNHNS and SASEGT.

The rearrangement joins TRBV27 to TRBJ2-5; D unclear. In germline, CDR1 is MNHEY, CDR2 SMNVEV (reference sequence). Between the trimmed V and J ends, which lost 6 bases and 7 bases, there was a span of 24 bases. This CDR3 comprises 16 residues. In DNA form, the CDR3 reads TGTGCCAGCAGCCCCCTAGTGACGGATTTAGAAGTGACCCAGTACTTC. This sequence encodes CASSPLVTDLEVTQYF.

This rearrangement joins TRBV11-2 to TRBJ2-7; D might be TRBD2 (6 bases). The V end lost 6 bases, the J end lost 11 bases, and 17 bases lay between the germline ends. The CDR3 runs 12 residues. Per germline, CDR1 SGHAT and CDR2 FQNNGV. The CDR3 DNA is TGTGCCAGCAGTAAGACTAGTTTGAGGGAGTACTTC. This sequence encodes CASSKTSLREYF.

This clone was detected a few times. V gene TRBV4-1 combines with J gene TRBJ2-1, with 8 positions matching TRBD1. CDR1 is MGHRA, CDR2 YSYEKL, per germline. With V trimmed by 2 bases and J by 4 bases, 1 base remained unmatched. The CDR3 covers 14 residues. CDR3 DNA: TGCGCCAGCAGCCAACGACAGGGGTACAATGAGCAGTTCTTC. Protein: CASSQRQGYNEQFF.

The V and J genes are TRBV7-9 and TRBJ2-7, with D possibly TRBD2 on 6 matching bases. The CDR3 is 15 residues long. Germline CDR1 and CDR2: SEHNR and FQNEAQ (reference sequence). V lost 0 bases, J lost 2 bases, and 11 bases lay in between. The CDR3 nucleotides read TGTGCCAGCAGCTTAGCAATCTGGGGGGCCTACGAGCAGTACTTC. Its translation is CASSLAIWGAYEQYF.

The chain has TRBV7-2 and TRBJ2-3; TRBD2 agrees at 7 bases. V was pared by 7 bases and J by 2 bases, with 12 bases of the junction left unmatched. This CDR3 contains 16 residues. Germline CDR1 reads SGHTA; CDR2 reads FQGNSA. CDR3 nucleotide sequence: TGTGCCAGCACCCTCCGGGGGGAGGCTGACACAGATACGCAGTATTTT. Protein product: CASTLRGEADTDTQYF.

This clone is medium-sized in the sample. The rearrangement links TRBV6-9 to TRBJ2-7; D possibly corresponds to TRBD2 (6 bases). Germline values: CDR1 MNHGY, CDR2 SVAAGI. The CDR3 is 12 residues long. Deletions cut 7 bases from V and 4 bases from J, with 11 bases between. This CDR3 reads CASKRERYEQYF. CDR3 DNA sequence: TGTGCCAGCAAACGGGAGCGGTACGAGCAGTACTTC.